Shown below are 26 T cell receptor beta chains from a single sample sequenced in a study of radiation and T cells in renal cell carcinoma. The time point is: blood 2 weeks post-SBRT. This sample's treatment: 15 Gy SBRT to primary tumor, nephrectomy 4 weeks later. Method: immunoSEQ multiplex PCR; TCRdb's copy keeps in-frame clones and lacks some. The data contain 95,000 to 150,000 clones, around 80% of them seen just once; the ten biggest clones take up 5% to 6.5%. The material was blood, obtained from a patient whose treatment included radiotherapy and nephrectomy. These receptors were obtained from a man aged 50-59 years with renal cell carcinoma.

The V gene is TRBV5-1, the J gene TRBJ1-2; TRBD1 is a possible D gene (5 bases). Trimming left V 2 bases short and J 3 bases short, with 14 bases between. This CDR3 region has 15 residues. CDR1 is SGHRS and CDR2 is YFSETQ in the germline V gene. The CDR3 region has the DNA TGCGCCAGCAGCTTTAACTGGAGGGGAGACTATGGCTACACCTTC. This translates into CASSFNWRGDYGYTF.

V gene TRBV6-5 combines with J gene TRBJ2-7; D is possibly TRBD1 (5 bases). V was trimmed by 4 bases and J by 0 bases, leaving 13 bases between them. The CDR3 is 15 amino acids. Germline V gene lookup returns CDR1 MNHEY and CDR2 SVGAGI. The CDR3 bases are TGTGCCAGCAGTTCTTTTCCAGGGAACTCCTACGAGCAGTACTTC. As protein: CASSSFPGNSYEQYF.

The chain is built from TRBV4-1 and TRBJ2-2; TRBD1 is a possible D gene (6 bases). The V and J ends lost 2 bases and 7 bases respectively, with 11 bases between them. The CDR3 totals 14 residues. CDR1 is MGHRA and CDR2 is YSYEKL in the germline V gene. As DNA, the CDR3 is TGCGCCAGCAGCCAACCGGACAGCCACGGGGAGCTGTTTTTT. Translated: CASSQPDSHGELFF.

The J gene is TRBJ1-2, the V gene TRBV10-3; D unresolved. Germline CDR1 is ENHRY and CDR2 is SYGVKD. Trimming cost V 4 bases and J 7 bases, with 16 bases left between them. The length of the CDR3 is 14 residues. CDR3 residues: CAISVQGTLSGYTF. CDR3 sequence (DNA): TGTGCCATCAGTGTCCAAGGTACGCTGAGTGGCTACACCTTC.

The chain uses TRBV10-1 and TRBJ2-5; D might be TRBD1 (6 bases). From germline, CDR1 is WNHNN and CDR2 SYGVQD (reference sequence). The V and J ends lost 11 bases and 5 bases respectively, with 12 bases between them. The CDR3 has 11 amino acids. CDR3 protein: CAFHREETQYF. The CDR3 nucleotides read TGCGCCTTTCACAGGGAGGAGACCCAGTACTTC.

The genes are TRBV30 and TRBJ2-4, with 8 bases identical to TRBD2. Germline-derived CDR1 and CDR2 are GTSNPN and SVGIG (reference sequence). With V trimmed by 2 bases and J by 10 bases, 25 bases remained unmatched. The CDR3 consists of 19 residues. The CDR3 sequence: CAWSIGRAGGFRWRSIQYF. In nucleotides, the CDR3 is TGTGCCTGGAGTATAGGTAGGGCGGGGGGTTTCCGTTGGAGGAGTATTCAGTACTTC. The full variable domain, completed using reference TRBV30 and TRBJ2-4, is SQTIHQWPATLVQPVGSPLSLECTVEGTSNPNLYWYRQAAGRGLQLLFYSVGIGQISSEVPQNLSASRPQDRQFILSSKKLLLSDSGFYLCAWSIGRAGGFRWRSIQYFGAGTRLSVL.

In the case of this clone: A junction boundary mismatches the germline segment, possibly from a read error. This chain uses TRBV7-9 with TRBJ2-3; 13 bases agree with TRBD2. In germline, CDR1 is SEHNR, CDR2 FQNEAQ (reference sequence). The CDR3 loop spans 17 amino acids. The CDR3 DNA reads TGTGCCAGCAGTTTAGCGGGACTAGCGGGGTACACAGATACGCAGTATTTT. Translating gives CASSLAGLAGYTDTQYF.

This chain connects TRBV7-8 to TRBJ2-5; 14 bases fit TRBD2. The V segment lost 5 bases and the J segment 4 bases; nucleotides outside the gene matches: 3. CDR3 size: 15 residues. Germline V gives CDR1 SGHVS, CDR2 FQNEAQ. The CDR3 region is CASSLGTSGGETQYF. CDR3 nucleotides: TGTGCCAGCAGCCTCGGGACTAGCGGGGGAGAGACCCAGTACTTC.

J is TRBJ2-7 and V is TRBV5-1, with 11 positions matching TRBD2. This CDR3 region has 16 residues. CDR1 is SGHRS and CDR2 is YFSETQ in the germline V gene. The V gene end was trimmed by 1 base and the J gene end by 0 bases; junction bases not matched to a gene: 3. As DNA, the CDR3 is TGCGCCAGCAGCTTGCTAGCGGGGGGCCTCTCCTACGAGCAGTACTTC. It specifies CASSLLAGGLSYEQYF.

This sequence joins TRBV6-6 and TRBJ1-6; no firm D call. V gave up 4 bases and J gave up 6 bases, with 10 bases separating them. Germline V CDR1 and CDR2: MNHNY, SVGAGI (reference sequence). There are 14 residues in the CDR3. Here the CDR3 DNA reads TGTGCCAGCAGTTGGGTCCTCGGTAATTCACCCCTCCACTTT. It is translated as CASSWVLGNSPLHF.

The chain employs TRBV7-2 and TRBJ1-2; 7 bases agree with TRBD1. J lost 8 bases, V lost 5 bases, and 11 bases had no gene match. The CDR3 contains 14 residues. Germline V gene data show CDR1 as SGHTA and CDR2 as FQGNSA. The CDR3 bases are TGTGCCAGCAGCCGACCGACAGGGTCACGAGGCTACACCTTC. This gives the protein CASSRPTGSRGYTF.

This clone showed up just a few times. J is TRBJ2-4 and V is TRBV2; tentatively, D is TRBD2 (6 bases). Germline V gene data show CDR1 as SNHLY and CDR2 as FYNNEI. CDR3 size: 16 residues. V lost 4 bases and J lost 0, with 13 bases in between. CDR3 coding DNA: TGTGCCAGCAGTGGGGGCGGTAGCGGAGCCAAAAACATTCAGTACTTC. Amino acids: CASSGGGSGAKNIQYF.

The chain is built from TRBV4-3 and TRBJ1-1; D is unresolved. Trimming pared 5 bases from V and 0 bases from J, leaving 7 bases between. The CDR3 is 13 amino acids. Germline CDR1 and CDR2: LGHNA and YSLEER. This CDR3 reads CASSVLVNTEAFF. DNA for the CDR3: TGCGCCAGCAGCGTACTCGTGAACACTGAAGCTTTCTTT.

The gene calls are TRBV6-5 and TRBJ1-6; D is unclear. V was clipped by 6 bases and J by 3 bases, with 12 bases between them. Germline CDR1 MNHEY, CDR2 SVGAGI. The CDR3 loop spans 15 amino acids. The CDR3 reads CASRQQENYNSPLHF. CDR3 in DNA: TGTGCCAGCAGACAGCAGGAGAACTATAATTCACCCCTCCACTTT.

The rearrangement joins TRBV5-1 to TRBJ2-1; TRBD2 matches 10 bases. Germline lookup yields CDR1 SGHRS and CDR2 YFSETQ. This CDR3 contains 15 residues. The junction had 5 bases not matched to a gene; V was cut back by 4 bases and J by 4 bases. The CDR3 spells CASSPSSGGYNEQFF. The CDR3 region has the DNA TGCGCCAGCAGCCCTTCTAGCGGGGGTTACAATGAGCAGTTCTTC.

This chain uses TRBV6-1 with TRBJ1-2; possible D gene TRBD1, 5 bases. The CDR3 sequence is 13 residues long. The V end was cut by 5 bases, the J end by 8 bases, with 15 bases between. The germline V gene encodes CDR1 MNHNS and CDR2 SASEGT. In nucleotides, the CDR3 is TGTGCCAGCAGTTTGGGGGAAGCGTACGGCTACACCTTC. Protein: CASSLGEAYGYTF.

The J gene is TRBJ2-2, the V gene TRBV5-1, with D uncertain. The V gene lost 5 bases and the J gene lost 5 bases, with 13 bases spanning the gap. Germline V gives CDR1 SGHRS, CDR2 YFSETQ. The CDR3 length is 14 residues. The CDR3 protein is CASSDRVGTGELFF. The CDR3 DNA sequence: TGCGCCAGCAGTGATCGGGTGGGGACCGGGGAGCTGTTTTTT.

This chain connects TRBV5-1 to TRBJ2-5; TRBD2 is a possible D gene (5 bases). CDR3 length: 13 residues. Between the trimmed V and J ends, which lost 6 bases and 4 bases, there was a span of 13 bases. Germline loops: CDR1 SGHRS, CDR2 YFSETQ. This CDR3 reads CASTNQGLETQYF. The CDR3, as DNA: TGCGCCAGCACAAACCAAGGACTAGAGACCCAGTACTTC.

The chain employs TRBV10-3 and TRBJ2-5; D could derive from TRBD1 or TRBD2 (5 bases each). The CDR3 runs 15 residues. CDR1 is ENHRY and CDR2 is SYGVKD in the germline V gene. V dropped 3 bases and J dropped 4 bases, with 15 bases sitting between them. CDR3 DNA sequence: TGTGCCATCAGTGATGCCAGGGAAGGAGGAGAGACCCAGTACTTC. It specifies CAISDAREGGETQYF.

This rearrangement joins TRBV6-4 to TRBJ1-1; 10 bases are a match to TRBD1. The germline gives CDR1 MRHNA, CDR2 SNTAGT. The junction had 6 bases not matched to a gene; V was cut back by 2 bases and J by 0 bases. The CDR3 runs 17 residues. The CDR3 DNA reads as TGTGCCAGCAGTGACCCCGGGACAGGGGCGGTGAACACTGAAGCTTTCTTT. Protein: CASSDPGTGAVNTEAFF.

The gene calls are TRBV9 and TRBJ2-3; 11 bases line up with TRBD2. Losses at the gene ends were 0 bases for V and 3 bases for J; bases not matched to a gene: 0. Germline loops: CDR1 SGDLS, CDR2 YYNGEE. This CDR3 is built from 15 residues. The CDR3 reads CASSVGTSGTDTQYF. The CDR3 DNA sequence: TGTGCCAGCAGCGTAGGGACTAGCGGGACAGATACGCAGTATTTT.

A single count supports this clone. The DNA of the CDR3 is TGCGCCAGCAGCGAATTAAGAGGCCTAATCGAAAAACTGTTTTTT. This translates into CASSELRGLIEKLFF. This chain joins TRBV10-2 and TRBJ1-4, with unresolved D. Germline V gene data show CDR1 as WSHSY and CDR2 as SAAADI. V shed 6 bases and J shed 8 bases, with 19 bases lying between them. This CDR3 is 15 amino acids long.

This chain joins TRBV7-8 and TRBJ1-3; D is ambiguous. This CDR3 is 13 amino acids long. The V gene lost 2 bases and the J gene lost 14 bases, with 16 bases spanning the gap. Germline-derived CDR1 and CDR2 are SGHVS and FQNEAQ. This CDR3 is CASSLFGQDALYF. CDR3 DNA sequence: TGTGCCAGCAGCTTATTCGGCCAGGACGCTTTATATTTT.

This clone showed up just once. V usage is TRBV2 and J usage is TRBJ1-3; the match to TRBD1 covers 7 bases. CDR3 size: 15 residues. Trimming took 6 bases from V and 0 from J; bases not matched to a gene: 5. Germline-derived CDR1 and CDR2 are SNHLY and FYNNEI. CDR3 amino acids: CASREQGISGNTIYF. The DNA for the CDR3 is TGTGCCAGCAGAGAACAGGGGATCTCTGGAAACACCATATATTTT. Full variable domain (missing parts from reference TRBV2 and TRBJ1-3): EPEVTQTPSHQVTQMGQEVILRCVPISNHLYFYWYRQILGQKVEFLVSFYNNEISEKSEIFDDQFSVERPDGSNFTLKIRSTKLEDSAMYFCASREQGISGNTIYFGEGSWLTVV.

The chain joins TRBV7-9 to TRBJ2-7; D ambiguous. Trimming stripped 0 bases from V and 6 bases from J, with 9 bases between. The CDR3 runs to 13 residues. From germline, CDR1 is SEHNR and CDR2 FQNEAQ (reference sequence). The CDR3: CASSLALRSEQYF. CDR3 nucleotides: TGTGCCAGCAGCTTAGCGTTGAGGTCCGAGCAGTACTTC.

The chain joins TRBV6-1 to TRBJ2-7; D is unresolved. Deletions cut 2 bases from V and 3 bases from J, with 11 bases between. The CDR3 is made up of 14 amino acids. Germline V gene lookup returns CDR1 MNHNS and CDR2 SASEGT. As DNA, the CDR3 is TGTGCCAGCAGTGAAAGCCTAGGGATCTACGAGCAGTACTTC. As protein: CASSESLGIYEQYF.